The following is a T cell receptor (beta chain) sequence with its context. Preparation of the TCRbeta library used unique molecular identifiers. TCRdb re-derived calls from the PCR reads in MiXCR, one entry per CDR3 protein. Seen here are 200,000 to 250,000 distinct CDR3 sequences, approximately 9% observed once, and the top ten hold over 5%. This sample is part of a study of T-cell reconstitution after alpha-beta-depleted transplantation in children. CDR1 and CDR2 (germline): DFQATT, SNEGSKA (reference sequence). The CDR3 spans 13 residues. Trimming removed 0 bases from V and 6 bases from J, with 11 bases in between.

The input for sequencing was PBMCs from the stem cell graft donor, taken from the stem cell graft. The chain is built from TRBV20-1 and TRBJ1-1; the D is unclear. The source is a human donor who donated a stem cell graft to a child with acute lymphoblastic leukemia. The chain's CDR3 is CSARDRVNAEAFF. The DNA for the CDR3 is TGCAGTGCTAGAGATCGGGTAAACGCTGAAGCTTTCTTT.